The rows below give T cell receptor beta chains drawn from one sample of a study of early T cells in non-severe SARS-CoV-2 infection. Using its own MiXCR run on the 5' RACE reads, TCRdb lists one record per CDR3 protein. The sample records tens of thousands of distinct CDR3 sequences, 9.5% to 15% being singletons. The sample consisted of whole blood, taken at baseline. These receptors originate from an adult who was a healthcare worker with PCR-confirmed SARS-CoV-2 infection or an uninfected control (not recorded which). Each CDR3 is given with its conserved first and last residue. The D gene is left open where the match is weak. Clone size appears in some rows only: once, few, many, or a class for an expanded clone.

v_call	d_call	clone_size	j_call	cdr3_aa	cdr3_nt
TRBV18	-	few	TRBJ2-5	CASSPREETQYF	TGTGCCAGCTCACCAAGAGAAGAGACCCAGTACTTC
TRBV11-2	-	many	TRBJ2-2	CASSPRRNSLGGGELFF	TGTGCCAGCAGCCCACGGCGGAACTCCCTCGGGGGCGGGGAGCTGTTTTTT
TRBV5-1	-	few	TRBJ2-2	CASSFRNTGELFF	TGCGCCAGCAGCTTCAGGAACACCGGGGAGCTGTTTTTT
TRBV28	-	few	TRBJ2-7	CASSLSPYEQYF	TGTGCCAGCAGTCTATCCCCGTACGAGCAGTACTTC
TRBV7-2	-	many	TRBJ1-1	CASSLDRDTEAFF	TGTGCCAGCAGCTTAGACAGGGACACTGAAGCTTTCTTT
TRBV7-6	-	few	TRBJ2-2	CASSLDRVHGELFF	TGTGCCAGCAGCCTTGACCGGGTGCACGGGGAGCTGTTTTTT
TRBV3-1	-	-	TRBJ1-1	CASSLRTGRTEAFF	TGTGCCAGCAGCCTAAGAACAGGGAGGACTGAAGCTTTCTTT
TRBV21-1	-	many	TRBJ2-7	CASRYYEQYF	TGTGCCAGCAGATACTACGAGCAGTACTTC
TRBV6-4	TRBD1	few	TRBJ1-5	CASSPGQGFIQPQHF	TGTGCCAGCAGTCCGGGACAGGGATTCATTCAGCCCCAGCATTTT
TRBV5-5	-	-	TRBJ2-1	CASSIQETLYNEQFF	TGTGCCAGCAGCATCCAGGAGACCCTATACAATGAGCAGTTCTTC
TRBV7-7	-	few	TRBJ2-7	CASSRERGTEQYF	TGTGCCAGCAGCCGAGAGAGAGGAACCGAGCAGTACTTC
TRBV11-2	-	-	TRBJ2-7	CASSLVGGTASYEQYF	TGTGCCAGCAGCTTAGTGGGGGGGACAGCCTCCTACGAGCAGTACTTC
TRBV2	-	few	TRBJ2-7	CASLTDYEQYF	TGTGCCAGCCTGACTGACTACGAGCAGTACTTC
TRBV9	-	few	TRBJ2-1	CASSPRLDRNEQFF	TGTGCCAGCAGCCCGCGACTAGACCGCAATGAGCAGTTCTTC
TRBV2	-	-	TRBJ1-5	CASKGDPYQPQHF	TGTGCCAGCAAAGGAGACCCCTATCAGCCCCAACATTTT
TRBV18	-	few	TRBJ2-1	CASSPPGTPSRFF	TGTGCCAGCTCACCCCCCGGGACTCCAAGTCGGTTCTTC
TRBV5-1	-	-	TRBJ1-4	CASRRGASNEKLFF	TGCGCCAGCAGGCGGGGGGCATCTAATGAAAAACTGTTTTTT
TRBV12-3/TRBV12-4	-	many	TRBJ2-5	CASTRGMGPKETQYF	TGTGCCAGCACGCGAGGAATGGGACCTAAAGAGACCCAGTACTTC
TRBV29-1	-	-	TRBJ1-1	CSVLRNEAFF	TGCAGCGTTTTACGGAATGAAGCTTTCTTT
TRBV7-8	TRBD1	few	TRBJ2-1	CASSFDRGSNEQFF	TGTGCCAGCAGCTTCGACAGGGGAAGCAATGAGCAGTTCTTC
TRBV15	-	few	TRBJ2-2	CATSRDPHQLAFTNTGELFF	TGTGCCACCAGCAGAGATCCTCATCAACTAGCCTTTACGAACACCGGGGAGCTGTTTTTT
TRBV20-1	-	few	TRBJ2-6	CSAREGSSSGANVLTF	TGCAGTGCTAGAGAGGGCAGTTCCTCTGGGGCCAACGTCCTGACTTTC
TRBV9	-	many	TRBJ2-1	CASSVLTGRDNEQFF	TGTGCCAGCAGCGTACTCACAGGGCGGGACAATGAGCAGTTCTTC
TRBV24-1	TRBD1	-	TRBJ2-5	CATSDLPGQGKETQYF	TGTGCCACCAGTGATTTGCCGGGACAGGGGAAAGAGACCCAGTACTTC
TRBV2	-	many	TRBJ1-4	CASSSIVRDILFF	TGTGCCAGCAGCAGCATCGTCCGGGACATCCTGTTTTTT
TRBV29-1	TRBD1	few	TRBJ2-1	CSVEGDTGTGYNEQFF	TGCAGCGTTGAGGGCGACACCGGGACAGGTTACAATGAGCAGTTCTTC
TRBV11-2	TRBD1	-	TRBJ2-5	CASSPTRTGAETQYF	TGTGCCAGCAGCCCTACTAGGACAGGGGCAGAGACCCAGTACTTC
TRBV5-5	TRBD1	few	TRBJ2-5	CASSFRDRERETQYF	TGTGCCAGCAGCTTCCGGGACAGGGAGAGAGAGACCCAGTACTTC
TRBV28	-	many	TRBJ1-1	CASSPTGGDEAFF	TGTGCCAGCAGTCCCACCGGGGGAGACGAAGCTTTCTTT